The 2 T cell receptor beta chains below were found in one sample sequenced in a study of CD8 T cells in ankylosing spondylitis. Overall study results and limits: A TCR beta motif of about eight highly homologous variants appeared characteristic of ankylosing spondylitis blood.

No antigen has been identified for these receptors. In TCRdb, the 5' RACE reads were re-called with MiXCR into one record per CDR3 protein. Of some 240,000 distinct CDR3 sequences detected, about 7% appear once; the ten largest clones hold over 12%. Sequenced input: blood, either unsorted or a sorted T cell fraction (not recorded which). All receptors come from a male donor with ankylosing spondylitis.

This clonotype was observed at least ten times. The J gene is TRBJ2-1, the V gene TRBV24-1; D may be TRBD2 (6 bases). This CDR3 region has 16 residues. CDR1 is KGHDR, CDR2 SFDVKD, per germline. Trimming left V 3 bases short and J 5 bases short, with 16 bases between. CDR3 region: CATSDATSGHNNEQFF. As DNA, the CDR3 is TGTGCCACCAGTGATGCTACCAGCGGGCATAACAATGAGCAGTTCTTC.

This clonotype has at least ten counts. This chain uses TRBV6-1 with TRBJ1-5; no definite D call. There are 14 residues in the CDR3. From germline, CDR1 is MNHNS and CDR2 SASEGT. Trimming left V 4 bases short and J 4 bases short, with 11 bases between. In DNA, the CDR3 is TGTGCCAGCAGTGCCGAGGTTCGAAATCAGCCCCAGCATTTT. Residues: CASSAEVRNQPQHF.